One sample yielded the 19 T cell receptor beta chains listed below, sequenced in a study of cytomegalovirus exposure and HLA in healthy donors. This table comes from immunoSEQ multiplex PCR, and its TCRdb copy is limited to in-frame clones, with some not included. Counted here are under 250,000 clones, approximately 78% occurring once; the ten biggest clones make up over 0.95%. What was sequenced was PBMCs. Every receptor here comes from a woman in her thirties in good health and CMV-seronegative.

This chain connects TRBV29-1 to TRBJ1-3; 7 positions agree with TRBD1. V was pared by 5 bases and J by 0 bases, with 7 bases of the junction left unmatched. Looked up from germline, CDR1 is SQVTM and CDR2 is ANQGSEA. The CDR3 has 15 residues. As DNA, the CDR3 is TGCAGCGTTCAAGGGACAGCTTTCTCTGGAAACACCATATATTTT. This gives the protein CSVQGTAFSGNTIYF. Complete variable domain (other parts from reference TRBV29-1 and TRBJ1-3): SAVISQKPSRDICQRGTSLTIQCQVDSQVTMMFWYRQQPGQSLTLIATANQGSEATYESGFVIDKFPISRPNLTFSTLTVSNMSPEDSSIYLCSVQGTAFSGNTIYFGEGSWLTVV.

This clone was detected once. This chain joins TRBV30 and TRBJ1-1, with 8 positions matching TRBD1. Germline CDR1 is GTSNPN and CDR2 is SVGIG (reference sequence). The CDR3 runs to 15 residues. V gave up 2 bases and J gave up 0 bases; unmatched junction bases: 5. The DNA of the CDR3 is TGTGCCTGGAGTCCGTTGACAGGGGTGAACACTGAAGCTTTCTTT. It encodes CAWSPLTGVNTEAFF.

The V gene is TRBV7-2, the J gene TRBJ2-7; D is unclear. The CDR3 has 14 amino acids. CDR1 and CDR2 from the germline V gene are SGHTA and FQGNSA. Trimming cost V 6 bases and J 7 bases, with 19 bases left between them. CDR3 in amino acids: CASRPEAATKEQYF. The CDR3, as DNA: TGTGCCAGCAGGCCCGAGGCCGCTACGAAGGAGCAGTACTTC.

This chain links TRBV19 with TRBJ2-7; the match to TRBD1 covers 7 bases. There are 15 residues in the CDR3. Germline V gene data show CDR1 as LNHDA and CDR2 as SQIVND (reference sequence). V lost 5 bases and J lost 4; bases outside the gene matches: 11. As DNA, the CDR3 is TGTGCCAGTAGTCAGACGCCGGGACAGAAATACGAGCAGTACTTC. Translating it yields CASSQTPGQKYEQYF.

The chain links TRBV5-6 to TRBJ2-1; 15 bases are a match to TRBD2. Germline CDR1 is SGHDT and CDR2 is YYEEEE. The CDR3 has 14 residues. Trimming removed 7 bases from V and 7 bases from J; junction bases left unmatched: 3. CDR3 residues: CASRTSGRANEQFF. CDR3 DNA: TGTGCCAGCCGGACTAGCGGGAGGGCGAATGAGCAGTTCTTC.

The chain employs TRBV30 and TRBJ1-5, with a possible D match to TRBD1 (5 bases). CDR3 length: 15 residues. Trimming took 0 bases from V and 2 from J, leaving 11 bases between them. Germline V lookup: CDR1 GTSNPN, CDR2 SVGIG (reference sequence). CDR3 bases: TGTGCCTGGAGTGTACACGTAGGGGGCAATCAGCCCCAGCATTTT. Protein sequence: CAWSVHVGGNQPQHF. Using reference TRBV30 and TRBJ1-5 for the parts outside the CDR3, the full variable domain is SQTIHQWPATLVQPVGSPLSLECTVEGTSNPNLYWYRQAAGRGLQLLFYSVGIGQISSEVPQNLSASRPQDRQFILSSKKLLLSDSGFYLCAWSVHVGGNQPQHFGDGTRLSIL.

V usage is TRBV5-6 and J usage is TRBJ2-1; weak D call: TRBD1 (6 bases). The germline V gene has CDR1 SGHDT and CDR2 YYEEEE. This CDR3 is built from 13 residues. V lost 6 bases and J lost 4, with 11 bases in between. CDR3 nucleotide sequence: TGTGCCAGCAACCTCAGGGGTTACAATGAGCAGTTCTTC. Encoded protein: CASNLRGYNEQFF.

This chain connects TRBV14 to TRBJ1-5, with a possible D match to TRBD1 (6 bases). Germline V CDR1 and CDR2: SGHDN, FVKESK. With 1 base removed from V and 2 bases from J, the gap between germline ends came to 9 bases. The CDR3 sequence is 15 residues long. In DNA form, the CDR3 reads TGTGCCAGCAGCCAAGGGGCAGGGGGCAATCAGCCCCAGCATTTT. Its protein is CASSQGAGGNQPQHF.

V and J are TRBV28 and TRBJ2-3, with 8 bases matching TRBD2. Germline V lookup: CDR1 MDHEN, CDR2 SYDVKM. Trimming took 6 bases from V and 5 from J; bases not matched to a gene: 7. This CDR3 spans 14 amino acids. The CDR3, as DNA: TGTGCCAGCAGCCTTCGGGGGGGCGTAGATACGCAGTATTTT. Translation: CASSLRGGVDTQYF. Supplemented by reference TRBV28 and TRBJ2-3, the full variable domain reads DVKVTQSSRYLVKRTGEKVFLECVQDMDHENMFWYRQDPGLGLRLIYFSYDVKMKEKGDIPEGYSVSREKKERFSLILESASTNQTSMYLCASSLRGGVDTQYFGPGTRLTVL.

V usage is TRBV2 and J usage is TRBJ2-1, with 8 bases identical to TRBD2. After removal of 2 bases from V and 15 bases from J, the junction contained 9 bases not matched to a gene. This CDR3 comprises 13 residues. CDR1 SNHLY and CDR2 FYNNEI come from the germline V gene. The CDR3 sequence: CASSESLAGLGFF. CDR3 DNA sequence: TGTGCCAGCAGTGAAAGTCTAGCGGGCCTCGGGTTCTTC.

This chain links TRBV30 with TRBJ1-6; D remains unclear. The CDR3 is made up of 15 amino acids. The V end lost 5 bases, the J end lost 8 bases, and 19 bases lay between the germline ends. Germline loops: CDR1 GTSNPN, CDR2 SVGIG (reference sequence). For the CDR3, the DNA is TGTGCCTGGGCCCGAAGACGGCGGGTGGATTCACCCCTCCACTTT. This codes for CAWARRRRVDSPLHF. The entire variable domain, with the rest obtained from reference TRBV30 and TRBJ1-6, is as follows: SQTIHQWPATLVQPVGSPLSLECTVEGTSNPNLYWYRQAAGRGLQLLFYSVGIGQISSEVPQNLSASRPQDRQFILSSKKLLLSDSGFYLCAWARRRRVDSPLHFGNGTRLTVT.

The chain's CDR3 is CASSSRTSGSDEQFF. Here the CDR3 DNA reads TGCGCCAGCAGCTCTCGGACTAGCGGGAGTGATGAGCAGTTCTTC. The rearrangement uses TRBV5-1 and TRBJ2-1, with 13 bases identical to TRBD2. J was trimmed by 8 bases and V by 3 bases; bases with no gene match: 5. Germline values: CDR1 SGHRS, CDR2 YFSETQ. This CDR3 spans 15 amino acids.

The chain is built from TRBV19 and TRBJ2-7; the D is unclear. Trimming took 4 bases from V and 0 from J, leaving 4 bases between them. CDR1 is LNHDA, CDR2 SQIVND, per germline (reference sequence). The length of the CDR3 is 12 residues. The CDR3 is CASSTNSYEQYF. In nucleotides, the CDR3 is TGTGCCAGTAGTACAAACTCCTACGAGCAGTACTTC.

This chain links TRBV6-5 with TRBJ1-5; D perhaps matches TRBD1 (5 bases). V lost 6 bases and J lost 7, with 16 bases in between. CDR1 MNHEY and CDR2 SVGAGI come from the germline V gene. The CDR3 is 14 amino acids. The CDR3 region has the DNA TGTGCCAGCAGGCCAATTCAGGGTTTCCAGCCCCAGCATTTT. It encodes CASRPIQGFQPQHF.

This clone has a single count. CDR3 region: CASSTQTGTSSTDTQYF. CDR3 in DNA: TGTGCCAGTAGTACGCAAACCGGGACTAGCAGCACAGATACGCAGTATTTT. The V and J genes are TRBV19 and TRBJ2-3; 9 positions agree with TRBD2. The CDR3 length is 17 residues. Germline CDR1 is LNHDA and CDR2 is SQIVND (reference sequence). V lost 4 bases and J lost 0; bases outside the gene matches: 8. Based on the CDR3 plus reference TRBV19 and TRBJ2-3, the full variable domain is DGGITQSPKYLFRKEGQNVTLSCEQNLNHDAMYWYRQDPGQGLRLIYYSQIVNDFQKGDIAEGYSVSREKKESFPLTVTSAQKNPTAFYLCASSTQTGTSSTDTQYFGPGTRLTVL.

The CDR3 loop is CASSESGDEQYF. CDR3 in DNA: TGTGCCAGCAGTGAGTCCGGGGACGAGCAGTACTTC. The chain has TRBV6-1 and TRBJ2-7; TRBD2 might be the D (5 bases). Germline CDR1 and CDR2: MNHNS and SASEGT. Trimming took off 3 bases at V and 5 bases at J, with 8 bases between the two ends. The CDR3 has 12 amino acids.

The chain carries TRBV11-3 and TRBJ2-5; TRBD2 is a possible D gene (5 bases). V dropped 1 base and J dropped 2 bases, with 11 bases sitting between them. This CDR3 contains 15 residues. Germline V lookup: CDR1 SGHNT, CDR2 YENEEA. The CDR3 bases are TGTGCCAGCAGCTTAGGACGGGTAGCGCAAGAGACCCAGTACTTC. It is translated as CASSLGRVAQETQYF. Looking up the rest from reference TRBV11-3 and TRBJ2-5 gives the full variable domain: EAGVVQSPRYKIIEKKQPVAFWCNPISGHNTLYWYLQNLGQGPELLIRYENEEAVDDSQLPKDRFSAERLKGVDSTLKIQPAELGDSAVYLCASSLGRVAQETQYFGPGTRLLVL.

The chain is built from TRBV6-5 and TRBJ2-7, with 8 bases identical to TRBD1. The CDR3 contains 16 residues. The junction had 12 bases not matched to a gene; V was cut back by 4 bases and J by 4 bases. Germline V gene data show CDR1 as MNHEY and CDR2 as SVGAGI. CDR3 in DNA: TGTGCCAGCAGTTCCCCCCAAAGGACAGGGTCGTACGAGCAGTACTTC. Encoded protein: CASSSPQRTGSYEQYF.

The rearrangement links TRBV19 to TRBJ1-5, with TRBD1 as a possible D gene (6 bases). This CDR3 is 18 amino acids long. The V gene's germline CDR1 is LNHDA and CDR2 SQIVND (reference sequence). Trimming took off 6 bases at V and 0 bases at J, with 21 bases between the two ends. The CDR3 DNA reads TGTGCCAGTAGCCACAAACGACAGGCGTTATATAGCAATCAGCCCCAGCATTTT. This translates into CASSHKRQALYSNQPQHF.